The clone carrying this T cell receptor (beta chain) has just a few counts. Germline V gene lookup returns CDR1 SNHLY and CDR2 FYNNEI. The CDR3 has 14 residues. The V segment lost 6 bases and the J segment 1 base; nucleotides outside the gene matches: 6. The data were taken from a study of PD-L1 blockade in urothelial cancer. Generated by immunoSEQ multiplex PCR, the TCRdb table keeps only in-frame clones and is missing some. The table includes 25,000 to 40,000 clones, more than 65% detected once. The sequence came from a man in his sixties with urothelial cancer. Material: PBMCs, obtained around atezolizumab (anti-PD-L1) treatment. V and J are TRBV2 and TRBJ2-7, with 7 bases aligning to TRBD1. The CDR3 is CASRSRDRSYEQYF. CDR3 nucleotide sequence: TGTGCCAGCAGATCTAGGGACAGATCCTACGAGCAGTACTTC.